One sample yielded the 4 T cell receptor beta chains listed below, sequenced in a study of Ad26.COV2.S vaccination and SARS-CoV-2 variants. As to treatment: around 19 received Ad26.COV2.S at low or high dose, single or two shots; 5 received placebo; per-sample allocation not given. Collection of the samples took place on day 63 after the first injection of vaccine or placebo. Libraries were prepared by immunoSEQ multiplex PCR; TCRdb keeps only in-frame clonotypes and omits some of them. The data hold hundreds of thousands of clones, with 83% observed a single time. The sequences come from peripheral blood, collected in a trial of Ad26.COV2.S vaccine versus placebo. The origin of the receptors is a person between 18 and 60 years old who received the Ad26.COV2.S COVID-19 vaccine or a placebo.

The V gene is TRBV5-4, the J gene TRBJ1-1; 10 nucleotides agree with TRBD1. The CDR3 is 15 amino acids. The germline V gene has CDR1 SGHNT and CDR2 YYREEE (reference sequence). The ends lost 0 bases at V and 5 bases at J; junction bases unmatched: 4. The CDR3 bases are TGTGCCAGCAGCTTGGTCGGGACAGGGGCGACTGAAGCTTTCTTT. Translating gives CASSLVGTGATEAFF.

The chain employs TRBV6-2 or TRBV6-3 and TRBJ1-2, with 9 bases aligning to TRBD1. The V gene end was trimmed by 5 bases and the J gene end by 14 bases; junction bases not matched to a gene: 6. The CDR3 length is 11 residues. In germline, CDR1 is MNHEY, CDR2 SVGEGT. The CDR3 DNA reads as TGTGCCAGCAGTATGGGACAGGGCAGAACCTTC. Protein product: CASSMGQGRTF.

The chain uses TRBV5-4 and TRBJ1-2; D might be TRBD1 (6 bases). Per germline, CDR1 SGHNT and CDR2 YYREEE (reference sequence). V gave up 3 bases and J gave up 0 bases, with 12 bases separating them. The CDR3 contains 15 residues. The CDR3 DNA is TGTGCCAGCAGCTCCACGACAGGTTCTAACTATGGCTACACCTTC. Translating it yields CASSSTTGSNYGYTF.

The chain carries TRBV5-1 and TRBJ1-1; possibly TRBD1 for D (5 bases). This CDR3 has 14 amino acids. The germline gives CDR1 SGHRS, CDR2 YFSETQ. The ends were cut back, 4 bases at V and 4 bases at J, with 14 bases in the middle. The CDR3, as DNA: TGCGCCAGCAGCCCTGACGGAAGGGGCACTGAAGCTTTCTTT. This codes for CASSPDGRGTEAFF.